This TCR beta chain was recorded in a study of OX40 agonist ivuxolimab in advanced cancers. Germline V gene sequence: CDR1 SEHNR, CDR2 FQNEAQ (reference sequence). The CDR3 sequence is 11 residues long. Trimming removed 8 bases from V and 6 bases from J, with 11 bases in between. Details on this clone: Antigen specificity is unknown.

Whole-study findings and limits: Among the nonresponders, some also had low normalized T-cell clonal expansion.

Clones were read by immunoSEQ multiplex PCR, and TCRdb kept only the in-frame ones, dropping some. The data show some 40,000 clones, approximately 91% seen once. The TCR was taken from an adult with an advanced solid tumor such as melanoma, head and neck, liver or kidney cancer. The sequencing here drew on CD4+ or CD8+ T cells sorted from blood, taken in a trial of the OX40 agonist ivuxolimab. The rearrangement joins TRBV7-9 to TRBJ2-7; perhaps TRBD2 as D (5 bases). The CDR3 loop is CASAGKGEQYF. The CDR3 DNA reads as TGTGCCAGCGCCGGGAAGGGCGAGCAGTACTTC.